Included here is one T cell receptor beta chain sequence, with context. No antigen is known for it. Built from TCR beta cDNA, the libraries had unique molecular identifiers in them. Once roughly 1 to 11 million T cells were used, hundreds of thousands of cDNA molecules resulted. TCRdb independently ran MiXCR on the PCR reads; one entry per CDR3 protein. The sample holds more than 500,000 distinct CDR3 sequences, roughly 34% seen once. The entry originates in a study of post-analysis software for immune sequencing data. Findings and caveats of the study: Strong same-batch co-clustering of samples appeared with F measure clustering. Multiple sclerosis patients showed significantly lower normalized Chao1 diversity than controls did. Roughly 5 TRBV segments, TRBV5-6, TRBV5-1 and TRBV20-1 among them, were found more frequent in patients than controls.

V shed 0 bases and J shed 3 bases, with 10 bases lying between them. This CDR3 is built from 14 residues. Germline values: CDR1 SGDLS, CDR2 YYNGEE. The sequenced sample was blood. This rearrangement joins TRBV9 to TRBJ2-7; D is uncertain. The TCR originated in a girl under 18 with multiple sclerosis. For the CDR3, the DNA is TGTGCCAGCAGCGTAGGAGCTCAGGTCTACGAGCAGTACTTC. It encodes CASSVGAQVYEQYF.